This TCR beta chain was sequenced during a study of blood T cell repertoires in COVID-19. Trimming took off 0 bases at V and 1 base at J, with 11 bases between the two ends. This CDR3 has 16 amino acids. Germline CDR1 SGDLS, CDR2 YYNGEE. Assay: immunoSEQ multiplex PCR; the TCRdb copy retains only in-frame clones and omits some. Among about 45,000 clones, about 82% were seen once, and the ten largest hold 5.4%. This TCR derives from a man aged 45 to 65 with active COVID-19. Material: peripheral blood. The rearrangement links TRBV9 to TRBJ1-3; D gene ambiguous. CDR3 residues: CASSVDPGRSGNTIYF. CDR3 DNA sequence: TGTGCCAGCAGCGTAGACCCGGGGAGATCTGGAAACACCATATATTTT. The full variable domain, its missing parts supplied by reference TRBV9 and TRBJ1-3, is DSGVTQTPKHLITATGQRVTLRCSPRSGDLSVYWYQQSLDQGLQFLIQYYNGEERAKGNILERFSAQQFPDLHSELNLSSLELGDSALYFCASSVDPGRSGNTIYFGEGSWLTVV.